One and the same sample provided the 8 T cell receptor beta chains below, sequenced in a study of control samples from healthy donors and cancer patients. The data were produced by immunoSEQ multiplex PCR, yet TCRdb's version contains in-frame clones alone and is incomplete. The sample holds approximately 82,000 clones; around 94% are singletons and the top ten take around 5%. Material: blood. The receptors were gathered from a young woman in good health.

The chain combines TRBV24-1 with TRBJ2-1; D not certain. Per germline, CDR1 KGHDR and CDR2 SFDVKD. Trimming stripped 1 base from V and 4 bases from J, with 7 bases between. The length of the CDR3 is 14 residues. CDR3 in amino acids: CATSDFGQYNEQFF. Written as DNA, the CDR3 is TGTGCCACCAGTGATTTTGGCCAGTACAATGAGCAGTTCTTC.

The CDR3 region has the DNA TGTGCCAGTAGAAGAGTACAGGGTATCCTTTCTGCGGGGCCCCAGCATTTT. Residues: CASRRVQGILSAGPQHF. The chain recombines TRBV19 with TRBJ1-5; weak D call: TRBD1 (6 bases). The CDR3 extends over 17 amino acids. Per the germline V gene, CDR1 is LNHDA and CDR2 is SQIVND (reference sequence). Trimming left V 6 bases short and J 9 bases short, with 27 bases between.

J is TRBJ1-1 and V is TRBV7-8, with D possibly TRBD1 on 6 matching bases. Per germline, CDR1 SGHVS and CDR2 FQNEAQ. This CDR3 has 13 residues. Between the trimmed V and J ends, which lost 5 bases and 4 bases, there was a span of 11 bases. The CDR3 nucleotides read TGTGCCAGCAGCCAAGAGGGGGGCACTGAAGCTTTCTTT. Translation gives CASSQEGGTEAFF.

The chain employs TRBV5-1 and TRBJ2-5; TRBD2 matches 9 bases. The V gene end was trimmed by 0 bases and the J gene end by 5 bases; junction bases not matched to a gene: 14. The CDR3 sequence is 18 residues long. Germline values: CDR1 SGHRS, CDR2 YFSETQ. CDR3 nucleotides: TGCGCCAGCAGCTTGGCGGGCGCTAGCGGGACCCCACGGGAGACCCAGTACTTC. Translation: CASSLAGASGTPRETQYF. Combining the CDR3 with reference TRBV5-1 and TRBJ2-5 gives the whole variable domain KAGVTQTPRYLIKTRGQQVTLSCSPISGHRSVSWYQQTPGQGLQFLFEYFSETQRNKGNFPGRFSGRQFSNSRSEMNVSTLELGDSALYLCASSLAGASGTPRETQYFGPGTRLLVL.

V is TRBV9 and J is TRBJ1-2; the match to TRBD1 covers 9 bases. J gave up 4 bases and V 3 bases, and 13 bases lay outside the gene matches. Per germline, CDR1 SGDLS and CDR2 YYNGEE. The CDR3 has 17 amino acids. This chain's CDR3 is CASSASPDRGLLYGYTF. CDR3 nucleotides: TGTGCCAGCAGCGCCTCCCCGGACAGGGGCCTACTCTATGGCTACACCTTC.

The rearrangement uses TRBV12-3 or TRBV12-4 and TRBJ1-2; D possibly corresponds to TRBD1 (6 bases). The CDR3 has 13 amino acids. The V and J ends lost 10 bases and 7 bases respectively, with 19 bases between them. DNA for the CDR3: TGTGCCACCCACAGGGTTTCAGTTAGTGGCTACACCTTC. Translating gives CATHRVSVSGYTF.

V and J are TRBV28 and TRBJ1-2; maybe TRBD1 (6 bases). The CDR3 consists of 14 residues. The germline V gene encodes CDR1 MDHEN and CDR2 SYDVKM. The V and J ends lost 4 bases and 5 bases respectively, with 14 bases between them. CDR3 region: CASSYLDSLYGYTF. The DNA for the CDR3 is TGTGCCAGCAGTTACTTGGACAGTTTGTATGGCTACACCTTC.

Comments on this clone: The same CDR3 also results from other DNA sequences found in this sample. The chain has TRBV7-3 and TRBJ1-1; D unclear. The V end lost 3 bases, the J end lost 0 bases, and 5 bases lay between the germline ends. Germline V gives CDR1 SGHTA, CDR2 FQGTGA. The CDR3 has 13 amino acids. The CDR3 DNA reads TGTGCCAGCAGCTTGCAGGTGAACACTGAAGCTTTCTTT. Encoded protein: CASSLQVNTEAFF.